This T cell receptor (beta chain) was obtained from a study of T cells in Graves' hyperthyroidism and ophthalmopathy. Study results and limitations: Blood also carried most thyroid clonotypes expanded above 0.001.

This clonotype was seen repeatedly, ten times or more. Its matching antigen is unknown. V was trimmed by 6 bases and J by 8 bases, leaving 16 bases between them. This CDR3 has 13 residues. Per germline, CDR1 LNHDA and CDR2 SQIVND (reference sequence). TCR beta CDR3 region amplification was performed from RNA transcripts. When the TCR CDR3 underwent first-round RT-PCR, the HTBI primer set was used. A single record per CDR3 protein comes from TCRdb applying MiXCR to the multiplex PCR reads. The table shows under 700,000 distinct CDR3 sequences, with 46% occurring only once. This TCR was sampled from a woman aged 18 to 35 with Graves' hyperthyroidism. Sample: peripheral blood or thyroid tissue (not recorded which). The J gene is TRBJ1-2, the V gene TRBV19; tentative D call: TRBD1 (6 bases). In DNA, the CDR3 is TGTGCCAGTAGCCTAATGAGGGGGGACGGCTACACCTTC. As protein: CASSLMRGDGYTF.